This record looks at one T cell receptor beta chain sequence and its context. Antigen specificity is unknown. Previously, flow cytometry had revealed CD8+CD57+ cell expansion in the patients chosen for sequencing. Sampling of blood occurred while the patients had still received no therapy. The data originate from a study of CD8+CD57+ T cells in acquired aplastic anemia. Study context: DNA from sorted CD4+ and CD8+ cells averaged around 3.5 ug. Overall study findings and caveats: Patients and healthy controls showed no significant CD8+ Simpson's diversity difference. It was found that more than 25 CD8+ CDR3 sequences were shared between patients and controls.

Genomic DNA served as template for TCR beta VDJ and CDR3 profiling. One entry per CDR3 protein, called by TCRdb with MiXCR from the reads. The sample has 150,000 to 200,000 distinct CDR3 sequences, less than 65% seen once; the top ten hold roughly 46%. The sequencing sample was made of sorted CD4+, CD8+, or CD8+CD57+ T cells (not recorded which) from PBMCs. The source of this sequence is a human donor with aplastic anemia.

Written as DNA, the CDR3 is TGTGCCAGCAGTGAAGCCGCCGCGGTGAACACTGAAGCTTTCTTT. It translates to CASSEAAAVNTEAFF. The V call is TRBV2, the J call TRBJ1-1; D uncertain. Germline V CDR1 and CDR2: SNHLY, FYNNEI. This CDR3 region has 15 residues. Trimming left V 0 bases short and J 0 bases short, with 8 bases between.